These 27 T cell receptor beta chains came from one sample sequenced in a study of early T cells in non-severe SARS-CoV-2 infection. TCRdb reanalysed the 5' RACE reads using MiXCR and keeps one entry per CDR3 protein. The sample has approximately 30,000 distinct CDR3 sequences, about 3.9% seen once; the top ten hold over 8%. The source material was whole blood. These receptors all come from an adult who was a healthcare worker with PCR-confirmed SARS-CoV-2 infection or an uninfected control (not recorded which).

This clonotype was recorded many times. The chain is built from TRBV7-6 and TRBJ2-7; D is uncertain. The CDR3 has 15 amino acids. CDR1 is SGHVS, CDR2 FNYEAQ, per germline. V was cut by 4 bases and J by 0 bases, with 13 bases left in between. The CDR3 DNA is TGTGCCAGCAGCTCGGACGAACGATACTCCTACGAGCAGTACTTC. Translation gives CASSSDERYSYEQYF.

This clonotype occurred many times. The J gene is TRBJ2-1, the V gene TRBV20-1; the match to TRBD2 covers 7 bases. This CDR3 has 13 amino acids. Losses at the gene ends were 3 bases for V and 7 bases for J; bases not matched to a gene: 6. The V gene's germline CDR1 is DFQATT and CDR2 SNEGSKA (reference sequence). The CDR3 bases are TGCAGTGCTAGTAAGCGGGGCGGTAATGAGCAGTTCTTC. This encodes CSASKRGGNEQFF.

This clonotype came up many times. The J gene is TRBJ2-1, the V gene TRBV7-2; D is uncertain. Looked up from germline, CDR1 is SGHTA and CDR2 is FQGNSA. V was pared by 5 bases and J by 0 bases, with 5 bases between. The CDR3 runs 13 residues. This CDR3 is CASSPRSYNEQFF. The CDR3 DNA sequence: TGTGCCAGCAGCCCCCGCTCCTACAATGAGCAGTTCTTC.

The chain carries TRBV5-4 and TRBJ1-5, with D tentatively TRBD1 (5 bases). The V and J ends lost 4 bases and 3 bases respectively, with 11 bases between them. This CDR3 comprises 14 residues. Germline lookup yields CDR1 SGHNT and CDR2 YYREEE (reference sequence). The CDR3 DNA is TGTGCCAGCAGCCTGGGGCCGATCAATCAGCCCCAGCATTTT. Its translation: CASSLGPINQPQHF.

Ten or more counts support this clonotype. The chain is built from TRBV5-1 and TRBJ2-3; D remains unclear. Trimming took 4 bases from V and 5 from J, leaving 11 bases between them. This CDR3 spans 13 amino acids. Germline loops: CDR1 SGHRS, CDR2 YFSETQ. The chain's CDR3 is CASSLLWGDTQYF. CDR3 DNA: TGCGCCAGCAGCCTCCTTTGGGGAGATACGCAGTATTTT.

This clonotype was detected a few times. J is TRBJ1-6 and V is TRBV20-1; D is unclear. CDR3 length: 12 residues. V dropped 5 bases and J dropped 7 bases, with 9 bases sitting between them. Germline CDR1 is DFQATT and CDR2 is SNEGSKA (reference sequence). CDR3: CSARFGNSPLHF. CDR3 DNA: TGCAGTGCTCGGTTTGGGAATTCACCCCTCCACTTT.

There are many counts of this clonotype. The chain combines TRBV27 with TRBJ1-2, with unresolved D. V lost 5 bases to trimming and J lost 0 bases, with 16 bases between them. The CDR3 is 16 amino acids. Germline values: CDR1 MNHEY, CDR2 SMNVEV (reference sequence). CDR3 sequence reads: CASSPTVPDPNYGYTF. The CDR3 DNA reads as TGTGCCAGCAGTCCCACTGTCCCAGACCCTAACTATGGCTACACCTTC.

The table lists this clonotype with a few counts. V gene TRBV6-5 combines with J gene TRBJ2-7, with D perhaps TRBD2 (6 bases). The CDR3 sequence is 19 residues long. Germline V gives CDR1 MNHEY, CDR2 SVGAGI. The ends were cut back, 5 bases at V and 0 bases at J, with 26 bases in the middle. For the CDR3, the DNA is TGTGCCAGCAGTCTTCGTTCCCCCGGCGGTAGCGGTAGCTCCTACGAGCAGTACTTC. This encodes CASSLRSPGGSGSSYEQYF.

The sample holds a few counts of this clonotype. The chain combines TRBV7-8 with TRBJ1-3; D not certain. The CDR3 is 12 residues long. In germline, CDR1 is SGHVS, CDR2 FQNEAQ. The germline V and J ends were trimmed by 1 base and 16 bases, with 14 bases remaining between them. This chain's CDR3 is CASSLDRGPPYF. CDR3 DNA: TGTGCCAGCAGCTTAGATCGCGGGCCACCGTATTTT. The complete variable domain, with remaining parts taken from reference TRBV7-8 and TRBJ1-3, reads GAGVSQSPRYKVAKRGQDVALRCDPISGHVSLFWYQQALGQGPEFLTYFQNEAQLDKSGLPSDRFFAERPEGSVSTLKIQRTQQEDSAVYLCASSLDRGPPYFGEGSWLTVV.

In this sample, this clonotype turned up many times. The chain joins TRBV12-3 or TRBV12-4 to TRBJ2-5; TRBD1 might be the D (7 bases). The CDR3 covers 13 residues. V gave up 4 bases and J gave up 8 bases, with 14 bases separating them. CDR3 in amino acids: CASSWRGPGTQYF. CDR3 nucleotide sequence: TGTGCCAGCAGTTGGAGGGGGCCGGGCACCCAGTACTTC.

The rearrangement uses TRBV19 and TRBJ2-7; TRBD1 or TRBD2 may be the D gene (6 bases each). Germline-derived CDR1 and CDR2 are LNHDA and SQIVND (reference sequence). V was shortened by 5 bases and J by 3 bases, with 8 bases between the two germline ends. The CDR3 spans 12 residues. The CDR3 here is CASSGGLYEQYF. CDR3 bases: TGTGCCAGTAGTGGGGGGCTCTACGAGCAGTACTTC.

This chain connects TRBV20-1 to TRBJ2-4; 9 nucleotides agree with TRBD1. J was trimmed by 8 bases and V by 6 bases; bases with no gene match: 5. Per germline, CDR1 DFQATT and CDR2 SNEGSKA (reference sequence). The CDR3 totals 12 residues. CDR3 region: CSARTGVDIQYF. The DNA of the CDR3 is TGCAGTGCCAGGACAGGGGTGGACATTCAGTACTTC.

This clonotype has more than one count but fewer than ten. The chain couples TRBV6-2 or TRBV6-3 to TRBJ1-6; TRBD1 matches at 7 bases. Germline V gene sequence: CDR1 MNHEY, CDR2 SVGEGT. The CDR3 runs to 11 residues. J was trimmed by 14 bases and V by 7 bases; bases with no gene match: 5. The CDR3 DNA reads TGTGCCAGCACCAGGGGGGCCACCCTCCACTTT. Its translation: CASTRGATLHF.

The chain employs TRBV6-2 or TRBV6-3 and TRBJ1-5, with D perhaps matching TRBD1 (5 bases). The germline CDR1 and CDR2 sequences are MNHEY and SVGEGT. This CDR3 has 15 residues. The V gene lost 6 bases and the J gene lost 6 bases, with 18 bases spanning the gap. CDR3 nucleotide sequence: TGTGCCAGCAGGACCAGGGCCTACCAGTTTCAGCCCCAGCATTTT. Translating gives CASRTRAYQFQPQHF.

This clonotype appeared a few times. V is TRBV30 and J is TRBJ2-1; TRBD2 agrees at 9 bases. The CDR3 covers 17 residues. The germline V gene encodes CDR1 GTSNPN and CDR2 SVGIG (reference sequence). The V and J ends lost 5 bases and 6 bases, in that order; junction bases with no gene match: 17. The CDR3 region is CAWGRPLLAGVVNEQFF. The CDR3 nucleotides are TGTGCCTGGGGCCGTCCCCTACTAGCGGGTGTTGTCAATGAGCAGTTCTTC.

This clonotype appeared many times. The rearrangement uses TRBV3-2 and TRBJ2-3; TRBD1, as called in the table, went unchecked against the DNA. TRBV3-2 is a pseudogene segment. CDR3 size: 13 residues. CDR3 DNA: TGTGCCAGCAGCCACTCAGGGGGAGATACGCAGTATTTT. Amino acids: CASSHSGGDTQYF.

The chain joins TRBV29-1 to TRBJ2-7; D gene ambiguous. V lost 5 bases, J lost 2 bases, and 7 bases lay in between. The V gene's germline CDR1 is SQVTM and CDR2 ANQGSEA. The CDR3 runs 11 residues. CDR3 sequence (DNA): TGCAGCGTTAACGTCGCCTACGAGCAGTACTTC. This gives the protein CSVNVAYEQYF.

This clonotype was detected ten times or more. V gene TRBV10-2 combines with J gene TRBJ1-2; D uncertain. V was trimmed by 9 bases and J by 2 bases, leaving 13 bases between them. Looked up from germline, CDR1 is WSHSY and CDR2 is SAAADI. The length of the CDR3 is 13 residues. The CDR3 spells CASTGMGNYGYTF. The CDR3 DNA follows: TGCGCCAGTACCGGGATGGGGAACTATGGCTACACCTTC.

Ten or more counts support this clonotype. CDR3 DNA sequence: TGTGCCAGCTCACCACATCTGATTACAGCCAAAAACATTCAGTACTTC. This encodes CASSPHLITAKNIQYF. The chain recombines TRBV18 with TRBJ2-4; D is undetermined. The CDR3 is made up of 16 amino acids. Trimming shortened V by 1 base and J by 0 bases, and 10 bases separated the two germline ends. Germline V gene sequence: CDR1 KGHSH, CDR2 LQKENI.

The CDR3 DNA is TGCGCCAGCAGCCCCAGGGCCGGGGGGACCACCGGGGAGCTGTTTTTT. Translated: CASSPRAGGTTGELFF. This chain connects TRBV5-1 to TRBJ2-2; 7 bases fit TRBD2. The V and J ends lost 4 bases and 4 bases, in that order; junction bases with no gene match: 10. Germline assignment: CDR1 SGHRS and CDR2 YFSETQ. The CDR3 runs to 16 residues.

This chain connects TRBV7-2 to TRBJ2-7, with D unresolved. The ends were cut back, 5 bases at V and 3 bases at J, with 11 bases in the middle. CDR1 is SGHTA, CDR2 FQGNSA, per germline. There are 13 residues in the CDR3. DNA of the CDR3: TGTGCCAGCAGCCCAGAGTGGGTCTACGAGCAGTACTTC. Translating gives CASSPEWVYEQYF.

This clonotype was counted between two and nine times. The chain combines TRBV3-1 with TRBJ2-2, with D unclear. The CDR3 extends over 14 amino acids. Trimming removed 0 bases from V and 6 bases from J, with 8 bases in between. Germline V gives CDR1 LGHDT, CDR2 YNNKEL (reference sequence). CDR3 DNA: TGTGCCAGCAGCCAAGATCTGGTGTCCGGGGAGCTGTTTTTT. Translation gives CASSQDLVSGELFF.

This clonotype was seen only a few times. This chain connects TRBV14 to TRBJ1-2, with 7 bases matching TRBD1. This CDR3 is built from 14 residues. Germline CDR1 reads SGHDN; CDR2 reads FVKESK. After removal of 3 bases from V and 7 bases from J, the junction contained 8 bases not matched to a gene. CDR3 nucleotides: TGTGCCAGCAGCCACGCTGGGACAGTTGGTGGCTACACCTTC. This gives the protein CASSHAGTVGGYTF.

This clonotype was observed at least ten times. The genes are TRBV6-1 and TRBJ2-7, with TRBD2 as a possible D gene (6 bases). This CDR3 region has 15 residues. V lost 8 bases and J 5 bases, leaving 22 bases between the germline ends. The germline CDR1 and CDR2 sequences are MNHNS and SASEGT. DNA of the CDR3: TGTGCCAGCTCTTTCCGGGCGGGGCTCATGGACGAGCAGTACTTC. Protein sequence: CASSFRAGLMDEQYF.

This clonotype was seen repeatedly, ten times or more. The V call is TRBV20-1, the J call TRBJ2-2; D might be TRBD1 or TRBD2, each matching 5 bases. The CDR3 has 16 residues. The germline CDR1 and CDR2 sequences are DFQATT and SNEGSKA (reference sequence). Trimming cost V 6 bases and J 2 bases, with 19 bases left between them. In nucleotides, the CDR3 is TGCAGTGCGTCCCCCGGGGCTAGCCGAAACACCGGGGAGCTGTTTTTT. Its translation: CSASPGASRNTGELFF.

Many counts were recorded for this clonotype. The V gene is TRBV6-6, the J gene TRBJ2-6; 10 bases match TRBD1. The V gene's germline CDR1 is MNHNY and CDR2 SVGAGI (reference sequence). CDR3 size: 18 residues. Germline trimming cut 3 bases from V and 0 bases from J; bases unmatched to any gene: 5. This CDR3 reads CASSYPGTGVSGANVLTF. The CDR3 nucleotides read TGTGCCAGCAGTTATCCCGGGACAGGGGTCTCTGGGGCCAACGTCCTGACTTTC.

The gene calls are TRBV5-6 and TRBJ2-7, with TRBD2 matching over 8 bases. CDR3 length: 15 residues. The trim removed 5 bases at V and 3 bases at J, leaving 10 bases unmatched. Germline assignment: CDR1 SGHDT and CDR2 YYEEEE. The CDR3 nucleotides are TGTGCCAGCAGGAACACCGGGCTAGCGGGCTACGAGCAGTACTTC. Protein sequence: CASRNTGLAGYEQYF.